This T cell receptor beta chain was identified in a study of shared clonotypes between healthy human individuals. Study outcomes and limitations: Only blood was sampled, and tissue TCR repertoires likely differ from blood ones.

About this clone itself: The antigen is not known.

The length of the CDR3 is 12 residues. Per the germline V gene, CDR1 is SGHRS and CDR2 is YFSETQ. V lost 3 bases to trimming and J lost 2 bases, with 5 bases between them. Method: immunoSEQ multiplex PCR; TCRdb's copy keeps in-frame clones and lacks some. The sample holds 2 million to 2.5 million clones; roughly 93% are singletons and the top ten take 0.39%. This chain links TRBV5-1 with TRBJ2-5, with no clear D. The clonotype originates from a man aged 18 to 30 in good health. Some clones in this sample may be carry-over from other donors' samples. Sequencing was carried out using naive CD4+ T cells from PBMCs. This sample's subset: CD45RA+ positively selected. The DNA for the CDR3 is TGCGCCAGCAGCTCTGAGCAAGAGACCCAGTACTTC. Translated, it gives CASSSEQETQYF. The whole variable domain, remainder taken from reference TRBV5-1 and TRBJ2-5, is KAGVTQTPRYLIKTRGQQVTLSCSPISGHRSVSWYQQTPGQGLQFLFEYFSETQRNKGNFPGRFSGRQFSNSRSEMNVSTLELGDSALYLCASSSEQETQYFGPGTRLLVL.